The source of this T cell receptor beta chain is a study of blood T cell repertoires in COVID-19. Background on the study: The analysed material was cDNA or gDNA that came from T cells, B-cell-depleted T cells, or PBMCs.

Germline V gene data show CDR1 as LNHDA and CDR2 as SQIVND (reference sequence). Trimming took off 10 bases at V and 3 bases at J, with 13 bases between the two ends. The CDR3 has 13 amino acids. Data came from immunoSEQ multiplex PCR; TCRdb stores just in-frame clones and leaves some out. The sample consists of under 250,000 clones, about four fifths of them appearing once. The TCR was taken from a woman in her forties who had been exposed to COVID-19. V gene TRBV19 combines with J gene TRBJ1-3; D gene unclear. The sequencing sample was made of PBMCs or T cells enriched from blood (not recorded which). The CDR3 here is CATENGVGNTIYF. For the CDR3, the DNA is TGTGCCACCGAAAATGGAGTTGGAAACACCATATATTTT.